What follows are 22 T cell receptor beta chains derived from one specimen sequenced in a study of blood T cell repertoires in COVID-19. Only in-frame clones appear in the TCRdb table, and some are missing; sequencing was by immunoSEQ multiplex PCR. Of fewer than 200,000 clones in the sample, 88% are singletons; the top ten hold 6%. Sequenced: peripheral blood. The source is a man in his forties with active or convalescent COVID-19.

This chain links TRBV6-1 with TRBJ2-1; 7 bases match TRBD1. CDR1 and CDR2 (germline): MNHNS, SASEGT. Losses at the gene ends were 2 bases for V and 5 bases for J; bases not matched to a gene: 6. The CDR3 sequence is 15 residues long. As DNA, the CDR3 is TGTGCCAGCAGTGAACGGAGGACAGGCGACAATGAGCAGTTCTTC. Protein sequence: CASSERRTGDNEQFF.

The V and J genes are TRBV15 and TRBJ2-7; unclear D gene. V was clipped by 0 bases and J by 2 bases, with 5 bases between them. Germline CDR1 and CDR2: LNHNV and YYDKDF (reference sequence). This CDR3 has 13 amino acids. The CDR3 loop reads CATSRDPTYEQYF. The CDR3 DNA follows: TGTGCCACCAGCAGAGATCCTACCTACGAGCAGTACTTC.

The V gene is TRBV30, the J gene TRBJ2-7; possible D gene TRBD2, 6 bases. The CDR3 is 15 residues long. Germline V lookup: CDR1 GTSNPN, CDR2 SVGIG (reference sequence). The V gene lost 0 bases and the J gene lost 7 bases, with 19 bases spanning the gap. The CDR3 loop is CAWSVSPGVKGEQYF. In DNA form, the CDR3 reads TGTGCCTGGAGTGTGTCCCCGGGAGTAAAGGGTGAGCAGTACTTC.

The chain links TRBV5-6 to TRBJ1-1, with D possibly TRBD1 on 6 matching bases. V lost 4 bases to trimming and J lost 11 bases, with 18 bases between them. The CDR3 extends over 13 amino acids. CDR1 and CDR2 (germline): SGHDT, YYEEEE. The CDR3 DNA reads as TGTGCCAGCAGCCAAGGGGCAGGGGATTTGGCTTTCTTT. Protein product: CASSQGAGDLAFF. Complete variable domain (other parts from reference TRBV5-6 and TRBJ1-1): DAGVTQSPTHLIKTRGQQVTLRCSPKSGHDTVSWYQQALGQGPQFIFQYYEEEERQRGNFPDRFSGHQFPNYSSELNVNALLLGDSALYLCASSQGAGDLAFFGQGTRLTVV.

This chain uses TRBV7-2 with TRBJ2-7; TRBD2 is a possible D gene (5 bases). CDR3 size: 14 residues. The V gene lost 2 bases and the J gene lost 0 bases, with 8 bases spanning the gap. CDR1 and CDR2 (germline): SGHTA, FQGNSA. The CDR3 coding sequence is TGTGCCAGCAGCTTAACGGGGTTCTCCTACGAGCAGTACTTC. It encodes CASSLTGFSYEQYF.

The chain links TRBV10-3 to TRBJ1-3; 8 bases agree with TRBD1. V was pared by 4 bases and J by 7 bases, with 9 bases of the junction left unmatched. This CDR3 contains 15 residues. Germline CDR1 ENHRY, CDR2 SYGVKD. CDR3: CAISGSGTGGNTIYF. CDR3 in DNA: TGTGCCATCAGTGGATCCGGGACAGGAGGTAACACCATATATTTT.

CDR3 nucleotides: TGCAGTGCTAGTGGGCCTCTCGGAGACACTGAAGCTTTCTTT. Translation: CSASGPLGDTEAFF. V and J are TRBV20-1 and TRBJ1-1; D gene ambiguous. There are 14 residues in the CDR3. From germline, CDR1 is DFQATT and CDR2 SNEGSKA (reference sequence). The V end was cut by 3 bases, the J end by 3 bases, with 14 bases between.

The rearrangement joins TRBV6-5 to TRBJ2-1; D remains ambiguous. This CDR3 comprises 15 residues. Germline CDR1 is MNHEY and CDR2 is SVGAGI. V was trimmed by 8 bases and J by 3 bases, leaving 17 bases between them. The CDR3 nucleotides are TGTGCCAGCTCTCCGATTGTGGGCATCTACAATGAGCAGTTCTTC. Residues: CASSPIVGIYNEQFF.

The chain carries TRBV11-3 and TRBJ2-7; maybe TRBD2 (6 bases). The V end lost 5 bases, the J end lost 6 bases, and 14 bases lay between the germline ends. Per germline, CDR1 SGHNT and CDR2 YENEEA. This CDR3 has 13 amino acids. The CDR3 coding sequence is TGTGCCAGCAGCATTCAGGGAGGTGGCGAGCAGTACTTC. Encoded protein: CASSIQGGGEQYF.

The chain uses TRBV25-1 and TRBJ2-7, with 8 bases that match TRBD2. V was clipped by 2 bases and J by 6 bases; unmatched bases: 6. Germline CDR1 reads MGHDK; CDR2 reads SYGVNS. The CDR3 has 14 residues. Here the CDR3 reads CASSEPSGRGEQYF. The CDR3 DNA follows: TGTGCCAGCAGTGAACCGAGCGGGAGAGGCGAGCAGTACTTC.

The chain links TRBV18 to TRBJ1-1; D is unclear. The germline V gene has CDR1 KGHSH and CDR2 LQKENI. Between the trimmed V and J ends, which lost 2 bases and 4 bases, there was a span of 11 bases. The CDR3 has 14 residues. The CDR3 nucleotides are TGTGCCAGCTCACCAGTAGACATATTCACTGAAGCTTTCTTT. It yields the protein CASSPVDIFTEAFF. Full variable domain (rest looked up from reference TRBV18 and TRBJ1-1): NAGVMQNPRHLVRRRGQEARLRCSPMKGHSHVYWYRQLPEEGLKFMVYLQKENIIDESGMPKERFSAEFPKEGPSILRIQQVVRGDSAAYFCASSPVDIFTEAFFGQGTRLTVV.

This chain connects TRBV5-4 to TRBJ2-1, with 8 bases that match TRBD1. The CDR3 consists of 16 residues. Per the germline V gene, CDR1 is SGHNT and CDR2 is YYREEE (reference sequence). Trimming removed 4 bases from V and 0 bases from J; junction bases left unmatched: 6. Here the CDR3 DNA reads TGTGCCAGCAGCCTACCTACAGGGGGCTCCTACAATGAGCAGTTCTTC. Translating it yields CASSLPTGGSYNEQFF.

This chain uses TRBV28 with TRBJ1-2; D unresolved. The germline CDR1 and CDR2 sequences are MDHEN and SYDVKM. Trimming cost V 10 bases and J 4 bases, with 19 bases left between them. The CDR3 runs 14 residues. CDR3 region: CATLNGERGYGYTF. As DNA, the CDR3 is TGTGCCACCCTAAATGGGGAACGGGGCTATGGCTACACCTTC.

The rearrangement joins TRBV5-1 to TRBJ2-7; 8 bases align to TRBD1. The CDR3 covers 16 residues. Germline lookup yields CDR1 SGHRS and CDR2 YFSETQ. The V and J ends lost 4 bases and 0 bases, in that order; junction bases with no gene match: 9. CDR3 loop: CASSPMDRDPSYEQYF. The CDR3 coding sequence is TGCGCCAGCAGCCCAATGGACAGGGATCCCTCCTACGAGCAGTACTTC. Looking up the rest from reference TRBV5-1 and TRBJ2-7 gives the full variable domain: KAGVTQTPRYLIKTRGQQVTLSCSPISGHRSVSWYQQTPGQGLQFLFEYFSETQRNKGNFPGRFSGRQFSNSRSEMNVSTLELGDSALYLCASSPMDRDPSYEQYFGPGTRLTVT.

This chain joins TRBV3-1 (or the pseudogene TRBV3-2) and TRBJ1-1; 7 bases map to TRBD1. Germline lookup yields CDR1 LGHDT and CDR2 YNNKEL (reference sequence). V was pared by 0 bases and J by 10 bases, with 11 bases of the junction left unmatched. CDR3 size: 15 residues. For the CDR3, the DNA is TGTGCCAGCAGCCAAGATAGAGGCAGGGGGTTTACAGCTTTCTTT. Protein product: CASSQDRGRGFTAFF.

The chain recombines TRBV6-6 with TRBJ2-2; 13 positions match TRBD2. CDR1 is MNHNY and CDR2 is SVGAGI in the germline V gene (reference sequence). CDR3 length: 18 amino acids. V was clipped by 5 bases and J by 0 bases; unmatched bases: 6. CDR3 sequence reads: CASSLTGTSGTNTGELFF. DNA of the CDR3: TGTGCCAGCAGTCTTACCGGGACTAGCGGGACGAACACCGGGGAGCTGTTTTTT.

The chain has TRBV19 and TRBJ2-5; 8 nucleotides line up with TRBD1. Germline CDR1 reads LNHDA; CDR2 reads SQIVND (reference sequence). The J segment lost 4 bases and the V segment lost 0 bases, leaving 1 base of the junction unmatched. The CDR3 length is 14 residues. CDR3 region: CASSIDRGRETQYF. The DNA for the CDR3 is TGTGCCAGTAGTATAGACAGGGGGCGAGAGACCCAGTACTTC.

In its sample, this clone was seen a few times. V usage is TRBV7-8 and J usage is TRBJ2-5, with 9 nucleotides matching TRBD1. J lost 2 bases, V lost 0 bases, and 1 base had no gene match. This CDR3 contains 15 residues. Germline CDR1 is SGHVS and CDR2 is FQNEAQ. CDR3 in DNA: TGTGCCAGCAGCTTAGCCGGGACAGGGCAAGAGACCCAGTACTTC. Protein product: CASSLAGTGQETQYF.

This chain connects TRBV14 to TRBJ2-3; 11 bases are a match to TRBD2. CDR1 is SGHDN and CDR2 is FVKESK in the germline V gene. This CDR3 has 16 residues. V shed 1 base, J shed 6 bases, and the junction held 6 bases outside the gene matches. In nucleotides, the CDR3 is TGTGCCAGCAGCCAAGGACTAGCGGGACTGGGTGATACGCAGTATTTT. It translates to CASSQGLAGLGDTQYF.

The chain has TRBV6-1 and TRBJ2-1; TRBD2 might be the D (6 bases). CDR1 is MNHNS, CDR2 SASEGT, per germline. This CDR3 is built from 15 residues. Between the trimmed V and J ends, which lost 3 bases and 3 bases, there was a span of 12 bases. The CDR3 sequence: CASSETSLIYNEQFF. The CDR3 DNA reads as TGTGCCAGCAGTGAGACTAGTCTGATCTACAATGAGCAGTTCTTC.

This clone was detected only a few times. The chain is built from TRBV6-5 and TRBJ1-3, with unresolved D. V lost 0 bases to trimming and J lost 4 bases, with 13 bases between them. CDR1 and CDR2 (germline): MNHEY, SVGAGI. CDR3 length: 16 amino acids. The CDR3 loop is CASSYSTQSLGNTIYF. CDR3 in DNA: TGTGCCAGCAGTTACTCGACACAGTCCCTCGGAAACACCATATATTTT.

V gene TRBV19 combines with J gene TRBJ1-1; D uncertain. This CDR3 comprises 12 residues. V was shortened by 6 bases and J by 3 bases, with 8 bases between the two germline ends. Germline V gene lookup returns CDR1 LNHDA and CDR2 SQIVND (reference sequence). The CDR3 protein is CASSRRDTEAFF. The CDR3 region has the DNA TGTGCCAGTAGCCGCCGGGACACTGAAGCTTTCTTT.